Below, 8 T cell receptor beta chains from the same sample are listed, as sequenced in a study of PD-L1 blockade in urothelial cancer. Assay: immunoSEQ multiplex PCR; the TCRdb copy retains only in-frame clones and omits some. This sample has 40,000 to 55,000 clones, with roughly 86% found just once. Noted time point: peripheral blood 6 weeks after treatment start. The sequencing used PBMCs, collected around atezolizumab (anti-PD-L1) treatment. The receptors shown here come from a man in his 60s with urothelial cancer.

The V and J genes are TRBV29-1 and TRBJ1-1; D gene unclear. Germline CDR1 and CDR2: SQVTM and ANQGSEA. There are 12 residues in the CDR3. V lost 6 bases to trimming and J lost 5 bases, with 13 bases between them. CDR3 residues: CSVGFGETEAFF. For the CDR3, the DNA is TGCAGCGTGGGGTTCGGGGAGACTGAAGCTTTCTTT.

The chain uses TRBV5-1 and TRBJ1-1; D perhaps matches TRBD1 (6 bases). CDR1 and CDR2 from the germline V gene are SGHRS and YFSETQ. The CDR3 extends over 18 amino acids. Trimming cost V 1 base and J 4 bases, with 23 bases left between them. CDR3 protein: CASSLISQGPQSRTEAFF. The CDR3 coding sequence is TGCGCCAGCAGCTTGATTTCACAGGGACCGCAAAGTCGCACTGAAGCTTTCTTT.

J is TRBJ2-5 and V is TRBV11-2; the match to TRBD1 covers 7 bases. V dropped 5 bases and J dropped 4; count of bases not matched to a gene: 4. CDR1 SGHAT and CDR2 FQNNGV come from the germline V gene. CDR3 length equals 13 residues. The CDR3 is CASSRQGRETQYF. The CDR3 DNA reads TGTGCCAGCAGCAGACAGGGACGAGAGACCCAGTACTTC.

The chain uses TRBV7-2 and TRBJ1-5, with 7 positions matching TRBD1. V trimming: 5 bases; J trimming: 1 base; junction bases outside the gene matches: 5. This CDR3 has 15 amino acids. Per the germline V gene, CDR1 is SGHTA and CDR2 is FQGNSA. For the CDR3, the DNA is TGTGCCAGCAGCGTTGGGGGACAGAGCAATCAGCCCCAGCATTTT. Its translation: CASSVGGQSNQPQHF.

This chain links TRBV6-5 with TRBJ1-1; perhaps TRBD1 as D (6 bases). V shed 6 bases and J shed 1 base, with 12 bases lying between them. Germline V gene data show CDR1 as MNHEY and CDR2 as SVGAGI. The CDR3 totals 14 residues. DNA of the CDR3: TGTGCCAGCAGAAACGGGGGGGCGAACACTGAAGCTTTCTTT. Translated: CASRNGGANTEAFF.

The chain combines TRBV10-3 with TRBJ1-6; 11 bases align to TRBD1. Per germline, CDR1 ENHRY and CDR2 SYGVKD. V trimming: 6 bases; J trimming: 10 bases; junction bases outside the gene matches: 11. This CDR3 is built from 16 residues. The CDR3 DNA follows: TGTGCCATCAGCAGACGGGGGGGACAGGGGGGATCACCCCTCCACTTT. Translated: CAISRRGGQGGSPLHF.

The chain is built from TRBV7-2 and TRBJ2-1, with 9 nucleotides matching TRBD2. This CDR3 has 15 amino acids. Germline assignment: CDR1 SGHTA and CDR2 FQGNSA. The trim removed 6 bases at V and 7 bases at J, leaving 10 bases unmatched. The CDR3 spells CASSPQRGAGNEQFF. In DNA, the CDR3 is TGTGCCAGCAGTCCACAGCGGGGGGCAGGGAATGAGCAGTTCTTC.

J is TRBJ1-2 and V is TRBV19; 7 nucleotides agree with TRBD1. The CDR3 sequence is 15 residues long. The germline V gene encodes CDR1 LNHDA and CDR2 SQIVND (reference sequence). With V trimmed by 7 bases and J by 2 bases, 10 bases remained unmatched. This CDR3 reads CASTVYQTGNYGYTF. The CDR3 DNA reads as TGTGCCAGTACCGTATACCAGACAGGGAACTATGGCTACACCTTC. Based on the CDR3 plus reference TRBV19 and TRBJ1-2, the full variable domain is DGGITQSPKYLFRKEGQNVTLSCEQNLNHDAMYWYRQDPGQGLRLIYYSQIVNDFQKGDIAEGYSVSREKKESFPLTVTSAQKNPTAFYLCASTVYQTGNYGYTFGSGTRLTVV.